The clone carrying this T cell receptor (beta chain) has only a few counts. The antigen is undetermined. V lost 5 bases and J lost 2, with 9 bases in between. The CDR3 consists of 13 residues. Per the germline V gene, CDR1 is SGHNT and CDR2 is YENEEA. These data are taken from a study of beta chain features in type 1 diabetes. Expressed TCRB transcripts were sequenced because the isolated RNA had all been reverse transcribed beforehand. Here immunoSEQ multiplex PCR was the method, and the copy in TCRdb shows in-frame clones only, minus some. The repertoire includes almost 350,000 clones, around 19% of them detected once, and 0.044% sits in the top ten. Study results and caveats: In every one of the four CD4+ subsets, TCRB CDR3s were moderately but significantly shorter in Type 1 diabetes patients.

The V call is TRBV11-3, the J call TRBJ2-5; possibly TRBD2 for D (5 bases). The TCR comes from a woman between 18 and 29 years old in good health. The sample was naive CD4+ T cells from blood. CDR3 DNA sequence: TGTGCCAGCAGCGAGGGTCAACAAGAGACCCAGTACTTC. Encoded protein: CASSEGQQETQYF.